The clone carrying this TCR beta chain was detected only once. The data are from a study of blood T cell repertoires in COVID-19. On the study more broadly: PBMCs, B-cell-depleted T cells, or T cells provided the cDNA or gDNA that made up the material.

Here immunoSEQ multiplex PCR was the method, and the copy in TCRdb shows in-frame clones only, minus some. The table shows just over 300,000 clones, with around 87% occurring only once. The germline V gene has CDR1 LNHDA and CDR2 SQIVND (reference sequence). CDR3 length: 17 residues. The V segment lost 3 bases and the J segment 7 bases; nucleotides outside the gene matches: 14. This chain links TRBV19 with TRBJ1-1; 10 bases are shared with TRBD1. The sample consisted of PBMCs or T cells enriched from blood (not recorded which). The clonotype was recovered from a woman between 18 and 30 years old with acute COVID-19. CDR3 in amino acids: CASSMTGGAMKPYEAFF. CDR3 nucleotides: TGTGCCAGTAGTATGACAGGGGGCGCTATGAAACCATATGAAGCTTTCTTT.